Listed here are 2 T cell receptor beta chains from one sample, sequenced in a study of OX40 agonist ivuxolimab in advanced cancers. The method was immunoSEQ multiplex PCR; TCRdb's version includes in-frame clones alone and lacks a portion of them. The sample includes 65,000 to 75,000 clones, approximately 90% of them seen just once. The sample here was CD4+ or CD8+ T cells sorted from blood, taken in a trial of the OX40 agonist ivuxolimab. Receptors were obtained from an adult with an advanced solid tumor such as melanoma, head and neck, liver or kidney cancer.

The gene calls are TRBV5-6 and TRBJ2-2; D is possibly TRBD1 (5 bases). This CDR3 comprises 14 residues. The V end was cut by 3 bases, the J end by 5 bases, with 11 bases between. From germline, CDR1 is SGHDT and CDR2 YYEEEE. The CDR3 region has the DNA TGTGCCAGCAGCTCCAGGGCCTTAACCGGGGAGCTGTTTTTT. It codes for CASSSRALTGELFF.

Written as DNA, the CDR3 is TGTGCCAGCCGCCGGGTTCGGTACGAGCAGTACTTC. It translates to CASRRVRYEQYF. The chain couples TRBV28 to TRBJ2-7; D not resolved. CDR1 and CDR2 from the germline V gene are MDHEN and SYDVKM. Trimming removed 8 bases at V and 4 bases at J, with 12 bases between. There are 12 residues in the CDR3.